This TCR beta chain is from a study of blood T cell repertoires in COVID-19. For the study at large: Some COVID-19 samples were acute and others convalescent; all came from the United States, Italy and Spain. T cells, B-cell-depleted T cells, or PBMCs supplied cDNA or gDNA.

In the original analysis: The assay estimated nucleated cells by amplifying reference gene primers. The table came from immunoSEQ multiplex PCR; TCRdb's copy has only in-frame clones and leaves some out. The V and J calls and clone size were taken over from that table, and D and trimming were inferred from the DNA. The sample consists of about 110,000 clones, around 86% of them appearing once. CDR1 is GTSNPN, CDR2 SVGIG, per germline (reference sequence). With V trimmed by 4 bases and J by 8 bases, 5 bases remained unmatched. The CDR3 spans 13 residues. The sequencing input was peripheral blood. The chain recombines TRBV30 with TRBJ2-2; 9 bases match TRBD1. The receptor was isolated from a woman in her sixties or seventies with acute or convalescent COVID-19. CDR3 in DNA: TGTGCCTGGACACAGGGGGCTAAAGGGGAGCTGTTTTTT. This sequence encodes CAWTQGAKGELFF.